This passage covers 9 T cell receptor beta chains from one sample sequenced in a study of cytomegalovirus exposure and HLA in healthy donors. Use of 60 Vbeta and 13 Jbeta primers characterized the PCR. The data were produced by immunoSEQ multiplex PCR, yet TCRdb's version contains in-frame clones alone and is incomplete. This table has 200,000 to 250,000 clones, around 89% appearing once. The material sequenced was PBMCs. These receptor sequences come from a woman between 18 and 29 years old in good health and CMV-seronegative.

The J gene is TRBJ2-5, the V gene TRBV5-1; 7 bases match TRBD2. Germline V CDR1 and CDR2: SGHRS, YFSETQ. The CDR3 loop spans 17 amino acids. The V gene end was trimmed by 3 bases and the J gene end by 4 bases; junction bases not matched to a gene: 15. In nucleotides, the CDR3 is TGCGCCAGCAGCTCACCGGAATGGCGGGGAGGGCGAGAGACCCAGTACTTC. This gives the protein CASSSPEWRGGRETQYF.

This clone was detected only once. The chain uses TRBV19 and TRBJ2-3; D gene uncertain. CDR1 and CDR2 from the germline V gene are LNHDA and SQIVND (reference sequence). Trimming removed 4 bases at V and 1 base at J, with 6 bases between. The CDR3 has 13 residues. The CDR3 region has the DNA TGTGCCAGTAGTACCCAGGGCACAGATACGCAGTATTTT. It is translated as CASSTQGTDTQYF.

The V and J genes are TRBV11-3 and TRBJ2-3, with a tentative D call TRBD2 (6 bases). The CDR3 totals 14 residues. In germline, CDR1 is SGHNT, CDR2 YENEEA. V was cut by 7 bases and J by 11 bases, with 22 bases left in between. The CDR3 bases are TGTGCCAGCACCCCCGGGGGTAGCGGACGTCTGCAGTATTTT. The encoded protein is CASTPGGSGRLQYF.

The chain employs TRBV30 and TRBJ2-5, with 7 bases fitting TRBD2. J lost 5 bases, V lost 0 bases, and 6 bases had no gene match. The CDR3 has 14 residues. Germline V gene sequence: CDR1 GTSNPN, CDR2 SVGIG (reference sequence). CDR3: CAWSVRGGRETQYF. The CDR3 DNA reads TGTGCCTGGAGTGTACGGGGAGGGCGGGAGACCCAGTACTTC.

The chain employs TRBV27 and TRBJ1-2, with a possible D match to TRBD1 (5 bases). The V end was cut by 5 bases, the J end by 8 bases, with 12 bases between. The length of the CDR3 is 12 residues. Germline V lookup: CDR1 MNHEY, CDR2 SMNVEV (reference sequence). The CDR3 DNA reads TGTGCCAGCAGTGGGGGGGGGTACGGCTACACCTTC. Its translation: CASSGGGYGYTF.

On this clone: One junction end does not reproduce the germline sequence, and a read error may be involved. V usage is TRBV25-1 and J usage is TRBJ2-7; D gene uncertain. The CDR3 loop spans 16 amino acids. Germline V CDR1 and CDR2: MGHDK, SYGVNS. The CDR3 DNA is TGTGCCAGCAGTGATCCCTCCTCACACTATAATTACGAGCAGCACTTC. Its protein product is CASSDPSSHYNYEQHF.

The chain uses TRBV13 and TRBJ1-2; D unclear. V was cut by 4 bases and J by 1 base, with 13 bases left in between. The germline CDR1 and CDR2 sequences are PRHDT and FYEKMQ (reference sequence). The CDR3 has 15 amino acids. The DNA of the CDR3 is TGTGCCAGCAGCTCGCGGCTGACCATTAACTATGGCTACACCTTC. Protein: CASSSRLTINYGYTF.

J is TRBJ1-6 and V is TRBV5-4; the D gene is possibly TRBD1 (5 bases). Trimming stripped 0 bases from V and 10 bases from J, with 8 bases between. Germline CDR1 and CDR2: SGHNT and YYREEE (reference sequence). The CDR3 contains 13 residues. The CDR3 loop reads CASSLEGYSPLHF. CDR3 DNA sequence: TGTGCCAGCAGCTTGGAGGGGTACTCACCCCTCCACTTT.

This chain links TRBV10-2 with TRBJ2-2; 8 bases match TRBD2. The CDR3 runs to 14 residues. Germline assignment: CDR1 WSHSY and CDR2 SAAADI. The ends lost 7 bases at V and 3 bases at J; junction bases unmatched: 4. The CDR3 loop reads CASKSGSDTGELFF. Here the CDR3 DNA reads TGCGCCAGCAAAAGCGGGAGCGACACCGGGGAGCTGTTTTTT.